Following are 29 T cell receptor beta chains from one sample sequenced in a study of CD8+ T cells in alopecia areata. This sample's treatment: oral pan-JAK inhibitor, 5-10 mg twice daily. It was cDNA, reverse transcribed from extracted RNA, that served as the sequencing template. This table comes from immunoSEQ multiplex PCR, and its TCRdb copy is limited to in-frame clones, with some not included. The sample gives some 200,000 clones, 58% of which show up once; approximately 5.1% is in the top ten. Specimen: CD4+ T cells sorted from blood, collected at week 24, from a patient treated with tofacitinib. Receptor source: a human donor with alopecia areata.

The chain links TRBV29-1 to TRBJ1-2; the D gene is possibly TRBD1 (6 bases). The CDR3 sequence is 13 residues long. Trimming shortened V by 6 bases and J by 4 bases, and 15 bases separated the two germline ends. Per germline, CDR1 SQVTM and CDR2 ANQGSEA. The CDR3 sequence is CSVSGARGYGYTF. The CDR3 DNA sequence: TGCAGCGTGTCAGGGGCCAGAGGCTATGGCTACACCTTC.

This chain joins TRBV4-1 and TRBJ2-1; D is undetermined. Germline-derived CDR1 and CDR2 are MGHRA and YSYEKL. The CDR3 is 14 amino acids. The V gene lost 1 base and the J gene lost 9 bases, with 13 bases spanning the gap. The CDR3 loop is CASSQGPRAPEQFF. CDR3 DNA: TGCGCCAGCAGCCAAGGTCCCAGAGCCCCTGAGCAGTTCTTC.

The chain employs TRBV29-1 and TRBJ2-2, with D maybe TRBD2 (6 bases). The CDR3 runs to 15 residues. Germline V gene lookup returns CDR1 SQVTM and CDR2 ANQGSEA. V was cut by 7 bases and J by 3 bases, with 18 bases left in between. The CDR3 protein is CSAGGRGADTGELFF. In DNA, the CDR3 is TGCAGCGCTGGGGGGAGAGGGGCGGACACCGGGGAGCTGTTTTTT.

This clone showed up many times. The rearrangement joins TRBV5-1 to TRBJ2-3; weak D call: TRBD2 (5 bases). V lost 5 bases to trimming and J lost 4 bases, with 11 bases between them. CDR1 SGHRS and CDR2 YFSETQ come from the germline V gene. CDR3 length: 13 amino acids. The CDR3 DNA follows: TGCGCCAGCAGTCCCCAGAGGGCAGATACGCAGTATTTT. Translation: CASSPQRADTQYF.

This clone appeared once. At the DNA level, this CDR3 is encoded by other sequences in the same sample as well. The chain links TRBV5-1 to TRBJ2-1; D is possibly TRBD1 or TRBD2 (6 bases each). There are 15 residues in the CDR3. Germline assignment: CDR1 SGHRS and CDR2 YFSETQ. Trimming cost V 0 bases and J 3 bases, with 10 bases left between them. The CDR3 sequence is CASSLAGANYNEQFF. The CDR3 nucleotides read TGCGCCAGCAGCTTGGCGGGGGCAAACTACAATGAGCAGTTCTTC.

The chain recombines TRBV29-1 with TRBJ1-1; D remains ambiguous. The germline V gene has CDR1 SQVTM and CDR2 ANQGSEA. The CDR3 spans 12 residues. Trimming left V 7 bases short and J 1 base short, with 10 bases between. The chain's CDR3 is CSGRLENTEAFF. In DNA form, the CDR3 reads TGCAGCGGGAGATTGGAGAACACTGAAGCTTTCTTT.

This CDR3 is CASSTEASGGAQTQYF. In nucleotides, the CDR3 is TGTGCCAGCAGCACAGAGGCGAGCGGGGGGGCCCAGACCCAGTACTTC. J is TRBJ2-5 and V is TRBV11-2, with 10 bases aligning to TRBD2. The germline gives CDR1 SGHAT, CDR2 FQNNGV. V lost 5 bases and J lost 6; bases outside the gene matches: 12. The CDR3 extends over 16 amino acids.

This clone was seen only a few times. The chain carries TRBV2 and TRBJ1-1; the D is unclear. V was clipped by 2 bases and J by 11 bases, with 6 bases between them. The CDR3 has 10 amino acids. Germline loops: CDR1 SNHLY, CDR2 FYNNEI. The CDR3 DNA follows: TGTGCCAGCAGTGAAAATGGGGCTTTCTTT. Translating it yields CASSENGAFF.

V and J are TRBV27 and TRBJ2-7, with 9 bases aligning to TRBD1. Per germline, CDR1 MNHEY and CDR2 SMNVEV (reference sequence). V dropped 5 bases and J dropped 9; count of bases not matched to a gene: 11. CDR3 length: 14 residues. The CDR3 bases are TGTGCCAGCAGTCCCGGGACAGGGTTTACCGTGCAGTACTTC. As protein: CASSPGTGFTVQYF.

This clone was counted between two and nine times. The chain couples TRBV14 to TRBJ1-1; unclear D gene. This CDR3 has 17 amino acids. CDR1 is SGHDN, CDR2 FVKESK, per germline. V lost 4 bases to trimming and J lost 0 bases, with 18 bases between them. CDR3 sequence: CASSPMTSLLLNTEAFF. The CDR3 coding sequence is TGTGCCAGCAGCCCCATGACAAGCCTCCTGTTGAACACTGAAGCTTTCTTT.

V gene TRBV7-9 combines with J gene TRBJ2-7, with D tentatively TRBD2 (5 bases). The CDR3 spans 12 residues. Looked up from germline, CDR1 is SEHNR and CDR2 is FQNEAQ (reference sequence). Trimming removed 7 bases from V and 1 base from J, with 8 bases in between. The CDR3 DNA is TGTGCCAGCACCTCGGGGTCCTACGAGCAGTACTTC. Its protein is CASTSGSYEQYF.

The chain recombines TRBV6-1 with TRBJ2-3; D unresolved. The CDR3 has 15 residues. V was pared by 6 bases and J by 10 bases, with 23 bases between. Germline CDR1 MNHNS, CDR2 SASEGT. CDR3 in DNA: TGTGCCAGCAGACTAAGCACTCACGTCCTGGGGTCGCAGTATTTT. Its protein product is CASRLSTHVLGSQYF.

This clone was detected a few times. V usage is TRBV2 and J usage is TRBJ1-6, with D possibly TRBD1 on 6 matching bases. Germline-derived CDR1 and CDR2 are SNHLY and FYNNEI. The CDR3 covers 15 residues. Trimming pared 4 bases from V and 10 bases from J, leaving 17 bases between. This chain's CDR3 is CASSVRGQITSPLHF. The CDR3 DNA reads TGTGCCAGCAGTGTACGCGGACAGATTACCTCACCCCTCCACTTT.

The genes are TRBV5-1 and TRBJ2-5; 8 nucleotides agree with TRBD1. Germline V CDR1 and CDR2: SGHRS, YFSETQ. Losses at the gene ends were 3 bases for V and 2 bases for J; bases not matched to a gene: 9. CDR3 length equals 16 residues. Written as DNA, the CDR3 is TGCGCCAGCAGCTCCGAGGGACAGGCCGTTCAAGAGACCCAGTACTTC. Translation gives CASSSEGQAVQETQYF. The variable domain in full, with the rest retrieved from reference TRBV5-1 and TRBJ2-5, is KAGVTQTPRYLIKTRGQQVTLSCSPISGHRSVSWYQQTPGQGLQFLFEYFSETQRNKGNFPGRFSGRQFSNSRSEMNVSTLELGDSALYLCASSSEGQAVQETQYFGPGTRLLVL.

Only a few counts were recorded for this clone. The chain employs TRBV29-1 and TRBJ2-5; tentatively, D is TRBD1 (6 bases). This CDR3 has 12 residues. Deletions cut 7 bases from V and 5 bases from J, with 14 bases between. In germline, CDR1 is SQVTM, CDR2 ANQGSEA. The CDR3 nucleotides are TGCAGCGGCGGGCAGGGGACGGAGACCCAGTACTTC. Encoded protein: CSGGQGTETQYF.

CDR3 nucleotide sequence: TGTGCCAGCAGTACTTTGACAAGGAGCTCCTACGAGCAGTACTTC. Its translation: CASSTLTRSSYEQYF. The chain carries TRBV6-6 and TRBJ2-7; no clear D. There are 15 residues in the CDR3. The V and J ends lost 5 bases and 0 bases respectively, with 14 bases between them. CDR1 is MNHNY and CDR2 is SVGAGI in the germline V gene (reference sequence).

This clone is a singleton in its sample. CDR3 protein: CASSPRTYYEQYF. The CDR3 DNA follows: TGTGCCAGCTCACCACGCACTTACTACGAGCAGTACTTC. The V and J genes are TRBV18 and TRBJ2-7; D is ambiguous. Germline assignment: CDR1 KGHSH and CDR2 LQKENI. The CDR3 is 13 amino acids. V gave up 1 base and J gave up 3 bases, with 7 bases separating them.

The rearrangement uses TRBV14 and TRBJ1-1; no clear D. The germline V and J ends were trimmed by 2 bases and 6 bases, with 19 bases remaining between them. This CDR3 spans 16 amino acids. Looked up from germline, CDR1 is SGHDN and CDR2 is FVKESK. The CDR3 here is CASSQFVGQASSEAFF. The CDR3 DNA reads TGTGCCAGCAGCCAATTTGTAGGGCAGGCGTCCTCTGAAGCTTTCTTT.

The chain carries TRBV5-6 and TRBJ2-2; D gene uncertain. The germline V gene encodes CDR1 SGHDT and CDR2 YYEEEE. Trimming removed 2 bases at V and 6 bases at J, with 5 bases between. The CDR3 loop spans 12 amino acids. CDR3 DNA: TGTGCCAGCAGCTTATTCGCCGGGGAGCTGTTTTTT. It specifies CASSLFAGELFF.

This clone came up a few times. In DNA form, the CDR3 reads TGTGCCAGCTCCAAATCCGGGGGTCGATACGAGCAGTACTTC. Protein: CASSKSGGRYEQYF. The chain couples TRBV6-5 to TRBJ2-7; the D gene is possibly TRBD2 (6 bases). Trimming shortened V by 8 bases and J by 4 bases, and 18 bases separated the two germline ends. CDR1 MNHEY and CDR2 SVGAGI come from the germline V gene. The CDR3 is made up of 14 amino acids.

This clone was seen a handful of times. The V gene is TRBV28, the J gene TRBJ2-3, with a possible D match to TRBD2 (6 bases). The CDR3 is made up of 15 amino acids. Between the trimmed V and J ends, which lost 7 bases and 1 base, there was a span of 15 bases. CDR1 and CDR2 (germline): MDHEN, SYDVKM. The CDR3 nucleotides are TGTGCCAGCAATGGGAGGCCAGCGGGCACAGATACGCAGTATTTT. Translating it yields CASNGRPAGTDTQYF.

Of note for this clone: Additional DNA sequences in this sample encode the identical CDR3. The rearrangement links TRBV5-1 to TRBJ1-1; tentatively, D is TRBD1 (6 bases). Germline-derived CDR1 and CDR2 are SGHRS and YFSETQ. The CDR3 is 14 amino acids. The V gene lost 5 bases and the J gene lost 2 bases, with 13 bases spanning the gap. The CDR3 loop is CASSLQGGNTEAFF. Here the CDR3 DNA reads TGCGCCAGCAGTTTACAGGGAGGAAACACTGAAGCTTTCTTT. The whole variable domain, filled in from reference TRBV5-1 and TRBJ1-1, reads KAGVTQTPRYLIKTRGQQVTLSCSPISGHRSVSWYQQTPGQGLQFLFEYFSETQRNKGNFPGRFSGRQFSNSRSEMNVSTLELGDSALYLCASSLQGGNTEAFFGQGTRLTVV.

The gene calls are TRBV5-1 and TRBJ2-1, with 13 bases that match TRBD2. The CDR3 is made up of 14 amino acids. Per the germline V gene, CDR1 is SGHRS and CDR2 is YFSETQ. V trimming: 3 bases; J trimming: 7 bases; junction bases outside the gene matches: 1. CDR3 in DNA: TGCGCCAGCAGCTGGACTAGCGGGAGTAATGAGCAGTTCTTC. It encodes CASSWTSGSNEQFF.

The V and J genes are TRBV2 and TRBJ2-3, with TRBD2 matching over 8 bases. V gave up 6 bases and J gave up 2 bases; unmatched junction bases: 7. The germline gives CDR1 SNHLY, CDR2 FYNNEI. CDR3 length: 15 amino acids. The DNA for the CDR3 is TGTGCCAGCAGGCCGGTAGCGGGGCTCACAGATACGCAGTATTTT. Its translation is CASRPVAGLTDTQYF.

The CDR3 nucleotides read TGTGCCAGCAGCCAGGAACCCGGGACAGGGGGCCTAGATACGCAGTATTTT. It is translated as CASSQEPGTGGLDTQYF. The chain carries TRBV4-2 and TRBJ2-3, with 12 bases fitting TRBD1. From germline, CDR1 is LGHNA and CDR2 YNFKEQ. The CDR3 spans 17 residues. Trimming removed 3 bases from V and 5 bases from J; junction bases left unmatched: 9.

This chain uses TRBV5-1 with TRBJ2-2; 14 bases are a match to TRBD2. Germline V CDR1 and CDR2: SGHRS, YFSETQ. The CDR3 is 16 residues long. Trimming at V came to 4 bases and at J to 6 bases, leaving 5 bases not matched to a gene. The DNA for the CDR3 is TGCGCCAGCAGCGCTGGGACTAGCGGGAGAGCCGGGGAGCTGTTTTTT. Translated, it gives CASSAGTSGRAGELFF.

The chain uses TRBV29-1 and TRBJ2-7; 8 bases line up with TRBD2. The J segment lost 7 bases and the V segment lost 4 bases, leaving 6 bases of the junction unmatched. Germline lookup yields CDR1 SQVTM and CDR2 ANQGSEA. The CDR3 totals 12 residues. Written as DNA, the CDR3 is TGCAGCGTTGTCCTACTAGCGGATGAGCAGTACTTC. It codes for CSVVLLADEQYF.

The V call is TRBV29-1, the J call TRBJ1-2, with 7 bases identical to TRBD1. CDR1 and CDR2 from the germline V gene are SQVTM and ANQGSEA. V was clipped by 0 bases and J by 0 bases; unmatched bases: 7. The CDR3 length is 16 residues. The chain's CDR3 is CSVEEGDREANYGYTF. DNA of the CDR3: TGCAGCGTTGAAGAAGGAGACAGGGAAGCTAACTATGGCTACACCTTC.

This clone occurred once. This rearrangement joins TRBV4-3 to TRBJ2-5, with TRBD2 matching 11 bases. Germline CDR1 and CDR2: LGHNA and YSLEER. The CDR3 consists of 15 residues. V shed 6 bases and J 4 bases; nucleotides not matched to a gene: 7. The CDR3 sequence: CASSISGGAGETQYF. CDR3 coding DNA: TGCGCCAGCAGTATTAGCGGGGGGGCCGGAGAGACCCAGTACTTC.